This entry concerns a single TCR beta chain. Antigen: not known. Germline V gene sequence: CDR1 MNHEY, CDR2 SVGAGI. The CDR3 covers 13 residues. The germline V and J ends were trimmed by 2 bases and 2 bases, with 6 bases remaining between them. The data were obtained in a study of T cells in localized non-small cell lung cancer. The study, taken as a whole, reports: Sequencing, confined to only one tumor region, leaves heterogeneity possible. Of the top 100 tumor clones, median about 56 were in adjacent lung, 25 to 30 among its top 100.

Repertoires were generated with immunoSEQ multiplex PCR, while TCRdb's copy carries only in-frame clones and drops some. The profile shows 75,000 to 85,000 clones, 80% of them singletons. The receptor comes from a female donor aged 60 or older with stage I lung adenocarcinoma. The sequencing here drew on peripheral blood, taken before any cancer treatment. The J gene is TRBJ2-5, the V gene TRBV6-5; no firm D call. DNA of the CDR3: TGTGCCAGCAGTTACGGCAGGCAAGAGACCCAGTACTTC. Protein product: CASSYGRQETQYF.